This T cell receptor (beta chain) was retrieved from a study of CD8+CD57+ T cells in acquired aplastic anemia (dated by TCRdb to 2016 to 2019). Notes on the research overall: DNA extracted from sorted CD4+ and CD8+ cells had a mean of around 3.3 ug, with a range of about 0.18 to 27.4 ug. Mean read counts for healthy donor samples were about 9.8 million for CD4+ cells and roughly 12 million for CD8+ cells.

Genomic DNA served as template for TCR beta VDJ combination and CDR3 sequence profiling. TCR repertoire sequencing was run on an Illumina HiSeq 2000. The paper's data handling went like this. Repertoire assessment relied on Simpson's diversity index, CDR3 size and DJ length profiles, and TRBV/TRBJ rearrangement plots. The most abundant DNA sequence in the deep sequencing data was taken as the immunodominant clone. CDR3 amino acid sequences were checked for sharing between subjects and were compared against published repertoires and the VDJdb database. TCRdb trimmed the raw reads at Q25, called clones with MiXCR and kept productive beta chains. Entries are consolidated by CDR3 protein sequence, retaining the most common genes and DNA. These V and J calls derive from TCRdb rather than the authors' analysis. Present in this sample are under 200,000 distinct CDR3 sequences, around 60% of which were seen just once. The ten largest clones represent under 60% of the sample.

With regard to this clonotype: Its antigen is unknown. Mismatch with germline at one junction end may stem from a read error.

The study deep-sequenced TCR repertoires of sorted CD4+ and CD8+ blood T cells from severe aplastic anemia patients and healthy subjects. Ficoll-Paque density gradient centrifugation was used to isolate peripheral blood mononuclear cells. Before DNA extraction, CD4+ and CD8+ T cells were sorted with FACS or magnetic beads. What the study reported, not specific to this receptor: Although 25 to 30 CD8+ CDR3 sequences were shared by patients and controls, these sequences appeared highly expressed in patients and within the immunodominant clones of patients. CD8+ Simpson's diversity did not differ significantly between patients and healthy controls (P=0.060).

Sequenced: sorted CD4+, CD8+, or CD8+CD57+ T cells (not recorded which) from PBMCs. The sequence derives from a human donor in good health.

This receptor carries the CDR3 CSASPETDMQYF. The nucleotide sequence reads TGCAGTGCTTCTCCAGAGACAGATATGCAGTATTTT. The chain is encoded by TRBV20-1 joined to TRBJ2-3; perhaps TRBD1 is the D gene, with 5 bases matching. As encoded in the germline V gene (reference sequence), CDR1 is DFQATT while CDR2 is SNEGSKA. Inclusive of the bounding cysteine and phenylalanine, the CDR3 is 12 residues long. The CDR3 DNA has 36 bases and is translated from base 1.